In its sample, the clone carrying this T cell receptor (beta chain) was seen once. The CDR3 contains 15 residues. J gave up 7 bases and V 3 bases, and 5 bases lay outside the gene matches. Germline V lookup: CDR1 LNHDA, CDR2 SQIVND (reference sequence). This entry belongs to a study of OX40 agonist ivuxolimab in advanced cancers. Sequencing was performed with immunoSEQ multiplex PCR; in TCRdb, only in-frame clones are kept and a portion is missing. This sample has fewer than 95,000 clones, with around 90% found just once. The receptor comes from an adult with an advanced solid tumor such as melanoma, head and neck, liver or kidney cancer. This specimen was CD4+ or CD8+ T cells sorted from blood, taken in a trial of the OX40 agonist ivuxolimab. This sequence joins TRBV19 and TRBJ2-2, with TRBD1 matching 10 bases. CDR3: CASSIGTGAIGELFF. Here the CDR3 DNA reads TGTGCCAGTAGTATTGGGACAGGGGCTATCGGGGAGCTGTTTTTT.